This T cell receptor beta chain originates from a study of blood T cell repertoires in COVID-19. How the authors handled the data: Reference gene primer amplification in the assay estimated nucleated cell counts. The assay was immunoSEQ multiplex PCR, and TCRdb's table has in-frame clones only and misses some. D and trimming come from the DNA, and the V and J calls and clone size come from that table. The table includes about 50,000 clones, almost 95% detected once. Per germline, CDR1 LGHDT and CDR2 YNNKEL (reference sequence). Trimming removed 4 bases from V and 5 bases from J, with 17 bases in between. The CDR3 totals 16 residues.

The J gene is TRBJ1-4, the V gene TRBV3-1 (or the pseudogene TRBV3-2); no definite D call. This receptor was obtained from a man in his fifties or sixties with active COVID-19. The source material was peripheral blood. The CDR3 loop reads CASSPRGRETNEKLFF. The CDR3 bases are TGTGCCAGCAGCCCCAGAGGCCGGGAGACAAATGAAAAACTGTTTTTT.